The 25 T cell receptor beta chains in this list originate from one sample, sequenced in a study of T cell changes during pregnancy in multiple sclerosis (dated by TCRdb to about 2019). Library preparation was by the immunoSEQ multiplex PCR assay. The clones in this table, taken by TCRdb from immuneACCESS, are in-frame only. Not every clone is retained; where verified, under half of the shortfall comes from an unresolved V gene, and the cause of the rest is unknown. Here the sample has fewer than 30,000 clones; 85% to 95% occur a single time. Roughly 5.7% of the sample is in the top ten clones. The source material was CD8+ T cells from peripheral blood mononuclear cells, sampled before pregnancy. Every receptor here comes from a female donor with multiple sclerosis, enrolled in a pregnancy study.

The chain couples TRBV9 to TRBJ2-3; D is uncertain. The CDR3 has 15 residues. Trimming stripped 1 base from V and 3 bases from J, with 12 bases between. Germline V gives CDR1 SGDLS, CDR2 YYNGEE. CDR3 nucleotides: TGTGCCAGCAGCGTACAAGGAGCGAGGACAGATACGCAGTATTTT. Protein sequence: CASSVQGARTDTQYF. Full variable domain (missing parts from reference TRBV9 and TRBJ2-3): DSGVTQTPKHLITATGQRVTLRCSPRSGDLSVYWYQQSLDQGLQFLIQYYNGEERAKGNILERFSAQQFPDLHSELNLSSLELGDSALYFCASSVQGARTDTQYFGPGTRLTVL.

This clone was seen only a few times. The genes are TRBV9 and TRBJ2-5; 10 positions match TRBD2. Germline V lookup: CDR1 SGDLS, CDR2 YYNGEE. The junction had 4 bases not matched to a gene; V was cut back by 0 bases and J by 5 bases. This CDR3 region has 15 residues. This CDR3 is CASSVAASGSETQYF. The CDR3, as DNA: TGTGCCAGCAGCGTAGCGGCTAGCGGGAGCGAGACCCAGTACTTC.

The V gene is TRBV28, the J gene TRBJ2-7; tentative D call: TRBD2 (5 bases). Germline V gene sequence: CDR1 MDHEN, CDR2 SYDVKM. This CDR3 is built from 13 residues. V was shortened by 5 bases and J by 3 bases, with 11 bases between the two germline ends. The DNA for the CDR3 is TGTGCCAGCAGTCCAACACTAGACTACGAGCAGTACTTC. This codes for CASSPTLDYEQYF.

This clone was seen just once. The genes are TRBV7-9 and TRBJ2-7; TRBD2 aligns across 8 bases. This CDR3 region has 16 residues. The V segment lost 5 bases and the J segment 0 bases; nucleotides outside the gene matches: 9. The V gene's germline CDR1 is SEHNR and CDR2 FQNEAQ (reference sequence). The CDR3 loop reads CASSGSGTSASYEQYF. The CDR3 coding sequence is TGTGCCAGCAGCGGGTCCGGGACTAGTGCCTCCTACGAGCAGTACTTC.

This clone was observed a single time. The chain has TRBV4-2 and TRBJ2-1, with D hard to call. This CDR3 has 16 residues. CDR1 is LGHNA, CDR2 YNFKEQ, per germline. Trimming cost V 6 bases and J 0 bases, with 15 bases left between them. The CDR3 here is CASRHDYASSYNEQFF. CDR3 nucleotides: TGTGCCAGCAGGCACGATTACGCGAGCTCCTACAATGAGCAGTTCTTC.

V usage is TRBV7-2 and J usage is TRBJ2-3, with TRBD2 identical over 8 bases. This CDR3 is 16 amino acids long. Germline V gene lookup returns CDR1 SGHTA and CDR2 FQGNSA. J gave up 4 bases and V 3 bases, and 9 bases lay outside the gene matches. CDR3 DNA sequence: TGTGCCAGCAGCTTCCTCACCGGACTAGCCCCAGATACGCAGTATTTT. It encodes CASSFLTGLAPDTQYF.

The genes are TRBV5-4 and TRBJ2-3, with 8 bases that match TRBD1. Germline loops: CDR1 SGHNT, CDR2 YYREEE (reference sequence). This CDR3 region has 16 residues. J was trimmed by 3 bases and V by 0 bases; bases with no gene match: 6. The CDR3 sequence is CASSLDWDRSTDTQYF. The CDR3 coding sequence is TGTGCCAGCAGCTTGGATTGGGACAGGTCGACAGATACGCAGTATTTT.

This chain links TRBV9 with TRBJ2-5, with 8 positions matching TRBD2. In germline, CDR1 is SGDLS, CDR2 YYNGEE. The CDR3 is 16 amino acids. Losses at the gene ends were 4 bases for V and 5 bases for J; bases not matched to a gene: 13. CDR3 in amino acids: CASSPLIGGAMETQYF. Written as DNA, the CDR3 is TGTGCCAGCAGCCCCCTTATCGGGGGGGCCATGGAGACCCAGTACTTC. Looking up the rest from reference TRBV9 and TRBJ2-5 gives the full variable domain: DSGVTQTPKHLITATGQRVTLRCSPRSGDLSVYWYQQSLDQGLQFLIQYYNGEERAKGNILERFSAQQFPDLHSELNLSSLELGDSALYFCASSPLIGGAMETQYFGPGTRLLVL.

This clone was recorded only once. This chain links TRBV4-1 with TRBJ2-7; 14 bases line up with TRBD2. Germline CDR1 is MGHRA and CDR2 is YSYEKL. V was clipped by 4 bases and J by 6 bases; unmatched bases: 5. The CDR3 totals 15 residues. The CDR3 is CASSLGTSGSPEQYF. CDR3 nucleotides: TGCGCCAGCAGCCTAGGGACTAGCGGGAGCCCCGAGCAGTACTTC.

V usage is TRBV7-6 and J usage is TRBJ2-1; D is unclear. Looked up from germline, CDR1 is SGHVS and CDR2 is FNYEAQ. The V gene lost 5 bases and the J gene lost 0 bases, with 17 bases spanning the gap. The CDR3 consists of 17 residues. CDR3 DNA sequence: TGTGCCAGCAGCCCCTCGTTGGGCCCCAGCTCCTACAATGAGCAGTTCTTC. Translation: CASSPSLGPSSYNEQFF.

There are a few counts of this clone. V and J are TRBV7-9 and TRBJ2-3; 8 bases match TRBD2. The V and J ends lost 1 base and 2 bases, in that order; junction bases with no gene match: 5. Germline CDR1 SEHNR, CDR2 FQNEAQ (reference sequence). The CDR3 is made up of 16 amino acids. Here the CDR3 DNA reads TGTGCCAGCAGCTTAGGACAGCGGGGGCCCACAGATACGCAGTATTTT. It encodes CASSLGQRGPTDTQYF.

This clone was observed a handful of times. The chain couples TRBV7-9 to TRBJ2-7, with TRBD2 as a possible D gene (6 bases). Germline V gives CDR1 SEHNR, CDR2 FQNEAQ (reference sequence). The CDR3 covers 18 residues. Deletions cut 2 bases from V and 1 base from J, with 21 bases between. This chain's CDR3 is CASSLNPLGWEASYEQYF. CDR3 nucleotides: TGTGCCAGCAGCTTAAACCCTCTAGGGTGGGAGGCATCCTACGAGCAGTACTTC.

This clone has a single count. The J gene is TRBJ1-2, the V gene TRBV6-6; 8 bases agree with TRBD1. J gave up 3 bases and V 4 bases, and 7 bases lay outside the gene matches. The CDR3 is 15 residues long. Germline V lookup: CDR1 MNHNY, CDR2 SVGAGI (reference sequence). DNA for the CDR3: TGTGCCAGCAGTTTCCCGACAGGGGTAGACTATGGCTACACCTTC. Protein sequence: CASSFPTGVDYGYTF.

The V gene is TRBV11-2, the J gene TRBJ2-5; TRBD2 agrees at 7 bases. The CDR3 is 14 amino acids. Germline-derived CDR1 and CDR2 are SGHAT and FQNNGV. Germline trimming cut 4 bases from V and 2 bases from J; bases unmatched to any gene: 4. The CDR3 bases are TGTGCCAGCAGCTCCCGGGACTATCAAGAGACCCAGTACTTC. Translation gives CASSSRDYQETQYF.

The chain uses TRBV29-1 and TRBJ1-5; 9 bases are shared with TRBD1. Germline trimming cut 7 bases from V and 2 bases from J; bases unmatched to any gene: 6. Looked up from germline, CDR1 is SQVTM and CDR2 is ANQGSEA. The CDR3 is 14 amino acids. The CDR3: CSALTGGGNQPQHF. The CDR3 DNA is TGCAGCGCCCTGACAGGGGGAGGCAATCAGCCCCAGCATTTT.

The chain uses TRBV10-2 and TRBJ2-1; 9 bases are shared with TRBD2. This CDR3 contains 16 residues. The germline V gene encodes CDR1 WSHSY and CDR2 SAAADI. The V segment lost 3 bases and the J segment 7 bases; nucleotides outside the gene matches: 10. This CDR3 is CASSESAGGPQNEQFF. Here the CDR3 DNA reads TGCGCCAGCAGTGAATCGGCGGGAGGGCCGCAGAATGAGCAGTTCTTC.

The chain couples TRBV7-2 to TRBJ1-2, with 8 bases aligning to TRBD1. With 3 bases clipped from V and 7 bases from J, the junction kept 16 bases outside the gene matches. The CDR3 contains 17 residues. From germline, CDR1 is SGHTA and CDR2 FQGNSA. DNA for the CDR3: TGTGCCAGCAGCTTGAATCTGGACAGGGATCCCCTGGGTGGCTACACCTTC. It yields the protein CASSLNLDRDPLGGYTF.

The CDR3 nucleotides are TGTGCCAGCAGCTACCCGGGACAGGGCACCTACGAGCAGTACTTC. This translates into CASSYPGQGTYEQYF. The chain is built from TRBV7-9 and TRBJ2-7, with 9 positions matching TRBD1. The CDR3 contains 15 residues. Trimming cost V 4 bases and J 2 bases; bases outside gene matches: 6. Germline V CDR1 and CDR2: SEHNR, FQNEAQ (reference sequence).

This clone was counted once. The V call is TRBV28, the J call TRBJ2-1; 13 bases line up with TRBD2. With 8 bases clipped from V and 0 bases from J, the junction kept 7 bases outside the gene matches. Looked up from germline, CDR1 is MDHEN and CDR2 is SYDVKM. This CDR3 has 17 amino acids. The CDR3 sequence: CASGQGLAGFSYNEQFF. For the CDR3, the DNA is TGTGCCAGCGGACAGGGACTAGCGGGGTTCTCCTACAATGAGCAGTTCTTC.

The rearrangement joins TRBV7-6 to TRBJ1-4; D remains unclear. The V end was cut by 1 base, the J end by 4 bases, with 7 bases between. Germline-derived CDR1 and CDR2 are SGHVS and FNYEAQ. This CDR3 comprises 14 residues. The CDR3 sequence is CASSLERSNEKLFF. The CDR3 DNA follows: TGTGCCAGCAGCTTAGAACGGAGTAATGAAAAACTGTTTTTT. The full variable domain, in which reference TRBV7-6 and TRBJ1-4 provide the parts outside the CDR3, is GAGVSQSPRYKVTKRGQDVALRCDPISGHVSLYWYRQALGQGPEFLTYFNYEAQQDKSGLPNDRFSAERPEGSISTLTIQRTEQRDSAMYRCASSLERSNEKLFFGSGTQLSVL.

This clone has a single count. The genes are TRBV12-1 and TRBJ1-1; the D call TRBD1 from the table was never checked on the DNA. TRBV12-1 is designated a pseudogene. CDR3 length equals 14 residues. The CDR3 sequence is CASSPLTPNTEAFF. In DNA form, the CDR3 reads TGTGCCAGCAGCCCCTTGACACCAAACACTGAAGCTTTCTTT.

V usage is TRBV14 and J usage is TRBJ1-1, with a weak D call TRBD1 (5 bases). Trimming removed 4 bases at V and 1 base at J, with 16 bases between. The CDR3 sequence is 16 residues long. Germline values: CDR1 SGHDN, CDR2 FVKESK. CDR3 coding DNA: TGTGCCAGCAGCCCCCTGGGGCCCAAAGCGAACACTGAAGCTTTCTTT. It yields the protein CASSPLGPKANTEAFF.

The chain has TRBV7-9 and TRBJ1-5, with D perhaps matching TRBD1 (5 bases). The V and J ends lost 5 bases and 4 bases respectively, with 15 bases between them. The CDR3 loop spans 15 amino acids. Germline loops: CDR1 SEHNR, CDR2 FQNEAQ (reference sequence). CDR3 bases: TGTGCCAGCAGCCGTACCGGGGGTTCGAATCAGCCCCAGCATTTT. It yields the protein CASSRTGGSNQPQHF.

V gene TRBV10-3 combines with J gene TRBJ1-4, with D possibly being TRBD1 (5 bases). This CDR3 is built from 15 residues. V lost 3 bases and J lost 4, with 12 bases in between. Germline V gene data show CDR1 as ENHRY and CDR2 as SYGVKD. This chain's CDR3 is CAISDPTVVNEKLFF. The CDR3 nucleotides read TGTGCCATCAGTGACCCGACAGTCGTTAATGAAAAACTGTTTTTT.

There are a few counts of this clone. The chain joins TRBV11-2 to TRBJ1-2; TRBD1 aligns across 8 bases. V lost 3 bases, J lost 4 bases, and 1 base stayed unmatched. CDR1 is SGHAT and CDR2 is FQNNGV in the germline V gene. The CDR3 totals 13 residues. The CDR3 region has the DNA TGTGCCAGCAGCTTGGGACAGGCCTATGGCTACACCTTC. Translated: CASSLGQAYGYTF.